This T cell receptor (beta chain) was captured in a study of low-dose radiotherapy and immunotherapy resistance in tumors. Study at large: Fractions of 1 Gy went to Cohort 2 every two weeks, for 13 Gy over 26 weeks.

Germline V CDR1 and CDR2: MNHEY, SVGAGI. This CDR3 region has 14 residues. Trimming took off 6 bases at V and 4 bases at J, with 16 bases between the two ends. Time point described: after trial treatment. The treatment is: LDRT plus nivolumab, ipilimumab, low-dose cyclophosphamide and aspirin (RACIN trial). First-strand cDNA relied on TRAV- and TRBV-specific primers spanning alpha and beta chains. TCR amplification ran approximately 22 PCR cycles using constant-region and V-primer adapter primers. TCRdb fed the reads into MiXCR, producing one record per CDR3 protein. The data show approximately 46,000 distinct CDR3 sequences, less than 30% seen once. This clonotype was seen repeatedly, ten times or more.

The starting material was PBMCs, obtained after low-dose radiotherapy plus immunotherapy. This clonotype was sampled from a male donor with prostate cancer. The chain combines TRBV6-5 with TRBJ2-7; either TRBD1 or TRBD2 may supply D (6 bases each). CDR3 DNA sequence: TGTGCCAGCAGAGCCGCGGGACAAAAATACGAGCAGTACTTC. This encodes CASRAAGQKYEQYF.